The 30 T cell receptor beta chains below all came from one sample that was sequenced in a study of CD8 T cells in Susac syndrome. RNA amounts of 0.5 to 1 ug underwent reverse transcription with random hexamers. TCRdb processed the immunoSEQ multiplex PCR reads anew with MiXCR; each CDR3 protein has one entry. The sample has 250,000 to 300,000 distinct CDR3 sequences; over 75% are singletons. Sequencing was performed on CD8+ T cells from PBMCs. Receptors originate from a human donor with multiple sclerosis.

This clonotype was seen only a few times. The chain employs TRBV15 and TRBJ2-7; D gene ambiguous. CDR1 is LNHNV and CDR2 is YYDKDF in the germline V gene (reference sequence). The CDR3 has 16 residues. V was trimmed by 0 bases and J by 0 bases, leaving 12 bases between them. This CDR3 reads CATSRDVGVDSYEQYF. CDR3 coding DNA: TGTGCCACCAGCAGAGATGTTGGCGTTGACTCCTACGAGCAGTACTTC.

The rearrangement joins TRBV9 to TRBJ2-1, with D possibly TRBD2 on 6 matching bases. Trimming left V 0 bases short and J 7 bases short, with 8 bases between. Germline CDR1 is SGDLS and CDR2 is YYNGEE. The CDR3 spans 13 residues. The CDR3 spells CASSVEGGNEQFF. CDR3 DNA sequence: TGTGCCAGCAGCGTAGAAGGAGGGAATGAGCAGTTCTTC.

The gene calls are TRBV11-2 and TRBJ2-2, with D unclear. V was shortened by 5 bases and J by 5 bases, with 6 bases between the two germline ends. The CDR3 extends over 12 amino acids. Germline V CDR1 and CDR2: SGHAT, FQNNGV. DNA for the CDR3: TGTGCCAGCAGCGCCTTTACCGGGGAGCTGTTTTTT. Translation: CASSAFTGELFF.

J is TRBJ2-3 and V is TRBV7-2; D is unclear. Trimming took 2 bases from V and 4 from J, leaving 10 bases between them. Germline V CDR1 and CDR2: SGHTA, FQGNSA. The CDR3 spans 14 residues. The CDR3 DNA reads TGTGCCAGCAGCTTACCCACTTCCGCAGATACGCAGTATTTT. This translates into CASSLPTSADTQYF.

The J gene is TRBJ1-4, the V gene TRBV28; D perhaps matches TRBD1 (5 bases). Trimming removed 11 bases from V and 7 bases from J, with 14 bases in between. The CDR3 is 12 residues long. Germline lookup yields CDR1 MDHEN and CDR2 SYDVKM. The CDR3 protein is CAVQGFSEKLFF. The DNA for the CDR3 is TGTGCCGTTCAGGGATTTAGTGAAAAACTGTTTTTT.

Notes on this clonotype: Relative to the germline gene, one junction end is altered; a read error may explain this. The chain couples TRBV4-3 to TRBJ2-1; 11 positions match TRBD2. The germline V gene encodes CDR1 LGHNA and CDR2 YSLEER. The CDR3 extends over 20 amino acids. This CDR3 is CASSQDPHPFSGGAYDEQFF. For the CDR3, the DNA is TGCGCCAGCAGCCAAGATCCTCACCCTTTTAGCGGGGGGGCCTACGATGAGCAGTTCTTC.

This chain connects TRBV5-1 to TRBJ2-7, with a possible D match to TRBD2 (5 bases). The CDR3 is made up of 15 amino acids. CDR1 SGHRS and CDR2 YFSETQ come from the germline V gene. V was shortened by 5 bases and J by 5 bases, with 20 bases between the two germline ends. The CDR3 is CASRSVLGNGDEQYF. The CDR3 region has the DNA TGCGCCAGCAGGTCCGTTCTTGGAAACGGGGACGAGCAGTACTTC.

The rearrangement uses TRBV25-1 and TRBJ1-2, with D hard to call. CDR3 size: 14 residues. The V end lost 3 bases, the J end lost 6 bases, and 14 bases lay between the germline ends. Germline CDR1 MGHDK, CDR2 SYGVNS. DNA of the CDR3: TGTGCCAGCAGTGACTATGGGATAAGCAATGGCTACACCTTC. This codes for CASSDYGISNGYTF.

The V and J genes are TRBV20-1 and TRBJ2-2, with D possibly matching TRBD1 (6 bases). V was shortened by 6 bases and J by 4 bases, with 12 bases between the two germline ends. There are 13 residues in the CDR3. Per germline, CDR1 DFQATT and CDR2 SNEGSKA (reference sequence). CDR3 region: CSATGLGTGELFF. CDR3 coding DNA: TGCAGTGCGACAGGACTCGGCACCGGGGAGCTGTTTTTT.

The rearrangement uses TRBV28 and TRBJ1-5, with unresolved D. CDR1 is MDHEN, CDR2 SYDVKM, per germline. The germline V and J ends were trimmed by 1 base and 3 bases, with 7 bases remaining between them. The CDR3 totals 14 residues. This CDR3 is CASSLSFVNQPQHF. In nucleotides, the CDR3 is TGTGCCAGCAGTTTATCATTTGTCAATCAGCCCCAGCATTTT.

The CDR3 bases are TGCAGTGCTAGAGTCACAGGGGCCTACGAGCAGTACTTC. This translates into CSARVTGAYEQYF. The chain combines TRBV20-1 with TRBJ2-7; 7 nucleotides line up with TRBD1. Germline CDR1 reads DFQATT; CDR2 reads SNEGSKA (reference sequence). CDR3 length equals 13 residues. The V gene end was trimmed by 1 base and the J gene end by 2 bases; junction bases not matched to a gene: 2.

CDR3 loop: CASSYFPGRNEQYF. The CDR3 nucleotides read TGTGCCAGCAGTTACTTTCCAGGGAGGAACGAGCAGTACTTC. The chain is built from TRBV6-6 and TRBJ2-7, with D perhaps matching TRBD2 (6 bases). The V gene's germline CDR1 is MNHNY and CDR2 SVGAGI (reference sequence). The CDR3 length is 14 residues. The V end was cut by 1 base, the J end by 5 bases, with 12 bases between.

This chain's CDR3 is CATSRDRDSSYNEQFF. For the CDR3, the DNA is TGTGCCACCAGCAGAGATCGTGACAGCTCCTACAATGAGCAGTTCTTC. This chain connects TRBV15 to TRBJ2-1; D might be TRBD1 (5 bases). This CDR3 has 16 amino acids. Looked up from germline, CDR1 is LNHNV and CDR2 is YYDKDF (reference sequence). V lost 0 bases to trimming and J lost 0 bases, with 9 bases between them.

The V gene is TRBV27, the J gene TRBJ2-7; D call uncertain. The germline V and J ends were trimmed by 1 base and 3 bases, with 10 bases remaining between them. This CDR3 contains 14 residues. CDR1 is MNHEY, CDR2 SMNVEV, per germline (reference sequence). As DNA, the CDR3 is TGTGCCAGCAGTTTATACTACAGCGACTACGAGCAGTACTTC. Protein sequence: CASSLYYSDYEQYF.

In this sample, this clonotype turned up once. The rearrangement links TRBV30 to TRBJ2-3; the match to TRBD2 covers 9 bases. Germline CDR1 and CDR2: GTSNPN and SVGIG (reference sequence). This CDR3 contains 14 residues. Trimming took 2 bases from V and 6 from J; bases not matched to a gene: 6. CDR3 bases: TGTGCCTGGAGTCCGGGACTAGCAGTCGATACGCAGTATTTT. As protein: CAWSPGLAVDTQYF.

The chain employs TRBV4-1 and TRBJ2-3; D may be TRBD1 or TRBD2 (5 bases each). The CDR3 runs to 17 residues. V lost 0 bases to trimming and J lost 1 base, with 14 bases between them. Germline V gene lookup returns CDR1 MGHRA and CDR2 YSYEKL. This CDR3 is CASSQDGALRGTDTQYF. CDR3 DNA: TGCGCCAGCAGCCAAGACGGGGCTTTGAGGGGCACAGATACGCAGTATTTT.

The rearrangement uses TRBV19 and TRBJ2-2; 10 nucleotides match TRBD1. Germline CDR1 is LNHDA and CDR2 is SQIVND (reference sequence). The CDR3 is 15 amino acids. Losses at the gene ends were 3 bases for V and 4 bases for J; bases not matched to a gene: 2. The CDR3 DNA follows: TGTGCCAGTAGTATCTGGGACAGGGGCACCGGGGAGCTGTTTTTT. This translates into CASSIWDRGTGELFF.

The chain joins TRBV28 to TRBJ2-1, with D unresolved. The germline V gene encodes CDR1 MDHEN and CDR2 SYDVKM. With 7 bases removed from V and 7 bases from J, the gap between germline ends came to 8 bases. CDR3 size: 11 residues. The CDR3 DNA reads TGTGCCAGCAAATCGTTGAATGAGCAGTTCTTC. Amino acids: CASKSLNEQFF.

The genes are TRBV12-3 or TRBV12-4 and TRBJ1-2; 7 nucleotides agree with TRBD1. The CDR3 covers 15 residues. Losses at the gene ends were 4 bases for V and 0 bases for J; bases not matched to a gene: 5. CDR3 region: CASSSVTGSNYGYTF. In DNA, the CDR3 is TGTGCCAGCAGTTCAGTGACAGGGTCTAACTATGGCTACACCTTC.

The V gene is TRBV13, the J gene TRBJ2-7; TRBD2 agrees at 10 bases. In germline, CDR1 is PRHDT, CDR2 FYEKMQ (reference sequence). V shed 5 bases, J shed 6 bases, and the junction held 10 bases outside the gene matches. The CDR3 is 15 amino acids. The DNA of the CDR3 is TGTGCCAGCAGCCACGAACTAGCGGGAACCGGCGAGCAGTACTTC. Translated: CASSHELAGTGEQYF.

About this clonotype: The junction does not match germline at one end; this may be a read error. The chain combines TRBV4-3 with TRBJ2-1; D is unclear. The germline V gene encodes CDR1 LGHNA and CDR2 YSLEER. There are 16 residues in the CDR3. This CDR3 reads CASSQGDTTVVNQINF. The CDR3 DNA follows: TGCGCCAGCAGCCAAGGGGATACCACGGTAGTGAACCAGATTAATTTC.

The chain is built from TRBV13 and TRBJ2-7, with unresolved D. There are 14 residues in the CDR3. CDR1 and CDR2 from the germline V gene are PRHDT and FYEKMQ (reference sequence). Trimming stripped 6 bases from V and 5 bases from J, with 17 bases between. The chain's CDR3 is CASSLRLDGDEQYF. CDR3 bases: TGTGCCAGCAGTCTAAGGCTAGATGGGGACGAGCAGTACTTC.

This sequence joins TRBV12-3 or TRBV12-4 and TRBJ2-1; 10 bases are shared with TRBD2. The length of the CDR3 is 15 residues. V trimming: 2 bases; J trimming: 7 bases; junction bases outside the gene matches: 5. The CDR3: CASSLFRTSGNEQFF. As DNA, the CDR3 is TGTGCCAGCAGTTTATTTCGGACTAGCGGAAATGAGCAGTTCTTC.

This clonotype is a singleton in its sample. This rearrangement joins TRBV19 to TRBJ2-1, with 9 positions matching TRBD1. Trimming removed 11 bases from V and 3 bases from J; junction bases left unmatched: 11. Germline-derived CDR1 and CDR2 are LNHDA and SQIVND (reference sequence). This CDR3 has 15 amino acids. As DNA, the CDR3 is TGTGCCTCCAACCGGGGACAGGGAGTCTACAATGAGCAGTTCTTC. It encodes CASNRGQGVYNEQFF. Full variable domain (remainder filled in from reference TRBV19 and TRBJ2-1): DGGITQSPKYLFRKEGQNVTLSCEQNLNHDAMYWYRQDPGQGLRLIYYSQIVNDFQKGDIAEGYSVSREKKESFPLTVTSAQKNPTAFYLCASNRGQGVYNEQFFGPGTRLTVL.

The chain recombines TRBV27 with TRBJ1-6; TRBD1 matches at 7 bases. The J segment lost 12 bases and the V segment lost 5 bases, leaving 4 bases of the junction unmatched. Germline CDR1 and CDR2: MNHEY and SMNVEV (reference sequence). The CDR3 has 12 residues. This chain's CDR3 is CASSPAGGPLHF. As DNA, the CDR3 is TGTGCCAGCAGTCCTGCAGGGGGACCCCTCCACTTT.

The chain recombines TRBV6-4 with TRBJ2-6; 11 bases fit TRBD1. The CDR3 has 16 amino acids. The germline V gene has CDR1 MRHNA and CDR2 SNTAGT. Trimming removed 4 bases from V and 2 bases from J; junction bases left unmatched: 1. CDR3 in DNA: TGTGCCAGCAGTGGGACAGGGGGCGCTGGGGCCAACGTCCTGACTTTC. This encodes CASSGTGGAGANVLTF.

V and J are TRBV30 and TRBJ2-5, with D unresolved. Trimming stripped 2 bases from V and 1 base from J, with 11 bases between. The CDR3 has 14 amino acids. The germline gives CDR1 GTSNPN, CDR2 SVGIG (reference sequence). This CDR3 is CAWSPTLVQETQYF. The DNA of the CDR3 is TGTGCCTGGAGTCCGACCCTGGTCCAAGAGACCCAGTACTTC.

Comments on this clonotype: Compared with germline, one end of the junction differs, possibly owing to a read error. The chain has TRBV20-1 and TRBJ1-6; D call uncertain. The CDR3 length is 18 residues. Germline-derived CDR1 and CDR2 are DFQATT and SNEGSKA (reference sequence). CDR3 in DNA: TGCGGTGCTAGCGTCGTGACGAAAGGGCCGGAGTATAATTCACCCCTCCACTTT. Its translation: CGASVVTKGPEYNSPLHF.

The V gene is TRBV2, the J gene TRBJ1-1; D gene uncertain. Trimming removed 7 bases at V and 0 bases at J, with 12 bases between. The V gene's germline CDR1 is SNHLY and CDR2 FYNNEI. The CDR3 consists of 14 residues. CDR3 amino acids: CASIGGVVNTEAFF. The CDR3 DNA is TGTGCCAGCATAGGCGGAGTCGTGAACACTGAAGCTTTCTTT.

J is TRBJ2-7 and V is TRBV6-1; D is perhaps TRBD1 or TRBD2 (5 bases each). The CDR3 is 13 residues long. CDR1 and CDR2 (germline): MNHNS, SASEGT. The V end was cut by 9 bases, the J end by 2 bases, with 14 bases between. The CDR3 coding sequence is TGTGCCAGTCTCTGGGACGAAGCCTACGAGCAGTACTTC. Its protein is CASLWDEAYEQYF.